This T cell receptor beta chain appears in the sequencing data of a study of Ad26.COV2.S vaccination and SARS-CoV-2 variants. Study at large: The authors gave Ad26.COV2.S intramuscularly, either once or twice 56 days apart.

Libraries were prepared by immunoSEQ multiplex PCR; TCRdb keeps only in-frame clonotypes and omits some of them. This sample yields about 390,000 clones, of which about 90% are seen a single time; around 1.7% belongs to the top ten. The treatment: around 19 received Ad26.COV2.S at low or high dose, single or two shots; 5 received placebo; per-sample allocation not given. Collection of the samples took place on day 63 after the first injection of vaccine or placebo. Spike of the Wuhan-strain SARS-CoV-2 was expressed by an Ad26 vector, which formed the vaccine. The CDR3 length is 12 residues. Germline CDR1 reads SEHNR; CDR2 reads FQNEAQ (reference sequence). The ends lost 4 bases at V and 5 bases at J; junction bases unmatched: 2.

Sequenced here: peripheral blood, sampled in a trial of Ad26.COV2.S vaccine versus placebo. The V gene is TRBV7-9, the J gene TRBJ2-7; 7 bases are a match to TRBD2. This TCR came from a person aged 18-60 years who received the Ad26.COV2.S COVID-19 vaccine or a placebo. The CDR3 DNA reads as TGTGCCAGCAGCTGGGGAGGGGACGAGCAGTACTTC. Its protein product is CASSWGGDEQYF.